A selection of T cell receptor beta chains follows, all from one sample in a study of blood T cell repertoires in COVID-19. Produced via immunoSEQ multiplex PCR; TCRdb's table is partial and in-frame only. This table has about 200,000 clones, 85% to 90% appearing once. The sequenced sample consisted of peripheral blood. All receptors derive from a man aged 60 to 75 with acute or convalescent COVID-19. Each CDR3 is given without its conserved first and last residue. Each record gives: J gene, V gene, D gene, CDR3 protein. The D gene is left open where the match is weak.

>TRBJ1-5|TRBV30|-
AWRDQGGNQPQH
>TRBJ2-7|TRBV29-1|TRBD1
SVPGTGNGEQY
>TRBJ2-6|TRBV9|-
ASSVGGLSGANVLT
>TRBJ1-2|TRBV6-5|-
ASSFQGPYGYT
>TRBJ2-5|TRBV19|TRBD1
ASSKGGTGGAKTQY
>TRBJ2-3|TRBV11-2|TRBD2
ASSFRGLAATDTQY
>TRBJ1-1|TRBV27|-
ASSLFFQGAEAF
>TRBJ1-6|TRBV15|-
ATRAGGVNSPLH
>TRBJ2-3|TRBV18|-
ASSPALRDTDTQY
>TRBJ1-1|TRBV6-6|TRBD1
ASRGQGATTEAF
>TRBJ2-7|TRBV11-2|-
ASSLGGIEQY
>TRBJ1-2|TRBV29-1|-
SVWGKPNYGYT
>TRBJ1-2|TRBV3-1/TRBV3-2|-
ASSQDGGGNYGYT
>TRBJ1-3|TRBV11-2|-
ASTLGGWSSGNTIY
>TRBJ2-7|TRBV29-1|-
SVRGRGGLFEQY
>TRBJ2-4|TRBV27|-
ASRTQGTSLAKNIQY
>TRBJ1-6|TRBV5-4|-
ASSLQTGGDSNSPLH
>TRBJ2-3|TRBV7-2|-
ASSRVGRGGTDTQY